This TCR beta chain was recovered during a study of cytotoxic CD8 clonotypes in ibrutinib-treated CLL (TCRdb year 2021). For context, the study as a whole: The cohort included around 16 treatment-naive and ten to eleven relapsed/refractory patients; some 18 were IGHV unmutated. Responses were partial in around 24 patients and complete in 2; after median approximately 5.5 years follow-up, around 14 stayed in remission and roughly twelve progressed. Samples averaged roughly 260,000 productive templates and around 91,000 productive rearrangements. Longitudinal samples were available for 26 of the 86 trial participants. Samples at response were collected after a median of about 11 months of treatment, with a range of 6 to 36 months. Cryopreserved peripheral blood mononuclear cells were collected before treatment, at response, and at either disease progression or sustained remission. Every remission and progressive disease sample was obtained while ibrutinib was still being received by the patients. Study-wide conclusions, independent of this receptor: Public clonotypes were rare and either shrank or stayed stable during treatment, and the rise in clonality at ibrutinib response reflected expansion of private clonotypes. Clonality increased at ibrutinib response, stayed stable in sustained remission, and fell back toward baseline at progression. Baseline clonality was found to be higher than that of age-matched healthy donors and was strongly correlated with circulating CD8+ T-cell counts. Sampling times were not matched between sustained-remission and progressing patients, and lymph node repertoires were not studied.

The germline V gene supplies CDR1 SGHRS and CDR2 YFSETQ. V is shortened by 0 bases, J by 4 bases, and the region joining them spans 11 bases. The cysteine opens and the phenylalanine closes a CDR3 of 15 amino acids. Just CDR3 DNA is preserved here, 45 bases in frame from base 1. Worth noting for this clone: No cognate antigen has been identified for it. No qualities accompany the bases; no much larger clone lies one base away.

Each clonotype received, on average, about 9.7x coverage in deep resolution sequencing performed on a MiSeq, where the target depth lay between 1 in 1 million and 1 in 200,000 T cells. The immunoSEQ hsTCRB Kit was used to generate the TCR beta libraries. The authors' analysis ran thus. The data were analyzed with ImmunoSEQ Analyzer and ImmunoSEQ Data Assistant, and V, D and J gene assignments followed IMGT definitions. Clonality, which ranges from 0 to 1, was calculated as one minus the normalized Shannon entropy of productive rearrangement frequencies. Only overrepresented clonotypes making up at least 0.05% of each patient's repertoire were included in the public clonotype analysis. Fewer than 15 repertoires from age-matched healthy donors, obtained from immuneACCESS, served as clonality controls. TCRdb stores this immuneACCESS table with in-frame sequences only. Part of the clones is absent; in the studies checked, under half of the shortfall reflects unresolved V genes, and no reason is known for the rest. V, J and clone size are those of that table, while D and trimming were read from the DNA. The table for this sample lists approximately 46,000 clones; over 60% of them were counted only once. The top ten hold roughly 14% of the sample.

The time point label of this sample denotes: eleven to twelve months on ibrutinib. For TCR beta library preparation, 1.5 to 2 micrograms of genomic DNA were extracted from the cryopreserved PBMCs. Longitudinal blood samples from CLL patients receiving ibrutinib monotherapy were subjected to high-throughput TCR beta sequencing. The patients took part in an open-label, single-center phase 2 trial of ibrutinib monotherapy. The chain couples TRBV5-1 to TRBJ1-5; 6 matching bases give a weak D call of TRBD1. This sequence was found in a human donor with chronic lymphocytic leukemia. This material consisted of PBMCs, taken after 12 months of ibrutinib treatment. The base sequence is TGCGCCAGCAGCTTGGGGCAGGGGTCGAATCAGCCCCAGCATTTT. It codes for CASSLGQGSNQPQHF.